This TCR beta chain is from a study of response to subunit inactivated influenza vaccine. Study-wide results and limits: Each seasonal influenza vaccination recruits few new T cells, the authors suggested.

There are 15 residues in the CDR3. V gave up 6 bases and J gave up 2 bases; unmatched junction bases: 7. Germline values: CDR1 SGDLS, CDR2 YYNGEE. This clonotype was seen only a few times. Its specificity is not known. Via MiXCR, TCRdb re-called the RT-PCR reads, giving one row per CDR3 protein. Among 630,000 or so distinct CDR3 sequences, 15% to 19% were seen once, and the ten largest hold around a tenth. This material consisted of PBMCs from blood, taken approximately 12 days after vaccination. The source of this sequence is a man between 50 and 59 years old who received an inactivated influenza vaccine. The rearrangement uses TRBV9 and TRBJ2-1; 8 bases align to TRBD2. CDR3 DNA: TGTGCCAGCACTATCAACGGGGGGGCCTACAATGAGCAGTTCTTC. Translating it yields CASTINGGAYNEQFF.